The rows below give T cell receptor beta chains drawn from one sample of a study of Tregs in tolerant kidney transplant recipients. The data were produced by immunoSEQ multiplex PCR, yet TCRdb's version contains in-frame clones alone and is incomplete. Of 240,000 or so clones detected, about 80% appear once; the ten largest clones hold around 0.6%. The specimen was CD4+ T cells from blood. These receptors came from a human donor in good health. CDR3s include the opening cysteine and the closing phenylalanine or tryptophan. D genes are given only for firm matches. The size field is filled for only some rows; it gives once, few, many or a size class.

CASSSTGGPQPQHF	TGTGCCAGCAGCTCTACAGGGGGGCCCCAGCCCCAGCATTTT	TRBD1	TRBV6-5	TRBJ1-5	NA
CASSHGDSTYNEQFF	TGTGCCAGCAGCCATGGGGACTCAACCTACAATGAGCAGTTCTTC	NA	TRBV4-2	TRBJ2-1	NA
CASSLVPGTDQPQHF	TGCGCCAGCAGCTTAGTTCCGGGAACGGATCAGCCCCAGCATTTT	NA	TRBV5-1	TRBJ1-5	once
CASNRQEQETQYF	TGTGCCAGCAACCGGCAGGAACAAGAGACCCAGTACTTC	NA	TRBV5-4	TRBJ2-5	NA
CASSLTGGGWNEQFF	TGTGCCAGCAGTCTAACAGGGGGCGGGTGGAATGAGCAGTTCTTC	TRBD1	TRBV7-9	TRBJ2-1	NA
CASSPKKGETYEQYF	TGTGCCAGCTCACCTAAAAAGGGGGAGACCTACGAGCAGTACTTC	NA	TRBV18	TRBJ2-7	NA
CASRPLGTNEQFF	TGTGCCAGCAGACCACTAGGGACCAATGAGCAGTTCTTC	NA	TRBV7-7	TRBJ2-1	NA
CASSGQGLSRGGDLDTQYF	TGTGCCAGCAGTGGGCAGGGGCTCTCGCGGGGGGGCGATTTAGATACGCAGTATTTT	TRBD2	TRBV2	TRBJ2-3	NA
CATSRDGIATNEKLFF	TGTGCCACCAGCAGAGATGGAATTGCAACTAATGAAAAACTGTTTTTT	NA	TRBV15	TRBJ1-4	NA
CANSFQENTEAFF	TGTGCCAACAGCTTCCAGGAGAACACTGAAGCTTTCTTT	NA	TRBV7-9	TRBJ1-1	NA
CSVGVGRDQPQHF	TGCAGCGTTGGGGTAGGGAGGGATCAGCCCCAGCATTTT	NA	TRBV29-1	TRBJ1-5	NA
CASSLVGFTEAFF	TGTGCCAGCAGCTTAGTGGGTTTCACTGAAGCTTTCTTT	NA	TRBV7-6	TRBJ1-1	NA
CASSLAGQHSGNTIYF	TGTGCCAGCTCCCTAGCGGGACAGCACTCTGGAAACACCATATATTTT	TRBD1	TRBV18	TRBJ1-3	NA
CASIPDSSYNEQFF	TGTGCCAGCATTCCGGACAGCTCCTACAATGAGCAGTTCTTC	NA	TRBV2	TRBJ2-1	once
CASSTRETQYF	TGTGCCAGTAGTACCAGGGAGACCCAGTACTTC	NA	TRBV19	TRBJ2-5	NA
CASREGVIGYTF	TGCGCCAGCAGAGAGGGGGTAATCGGCTACACCTTC	NA	TRBV5-1	TRBJ1-2	NA
CASSLRTGPDMNNSPLHF	TGCGCCAGCAGCCTAAGGACAGGACCAGACATGAATAATTCACCCCTCCACTTT	TRBD1	TRBV5-1	TRBJ1-6	NA
CASSIQGVDSPLHF	TGTGCCAGCAGTATCCAAGGAGTTGATTCACCCCTCCACTTT	NA	TRBV6-6	TRBJ1-6	few
CASSLTSGRLSYEQYF	TGTGCCAGCAGCTTGACTAGCGGGAGACTTTCCTACGAGCAGTACTTC	TRBD2	TRBV13	TRBJ2-7	NA
CASSEGGTGNIF	TGCGCCAGCAGTGAGGGGGGGACAGGAAACATCTTC	TRBD1	TRBV10-2	TRBJ1-2	NA
CASSLPGALNYEQYF	TGTGCCAGCAGCTTACCGGGGGCCCTAAACTACGAGCAGTACTTC	NA	TRBV11-2	TRBJ2-7	NA
CASSLVSGGETQYF	TGTGCCAGCAGCTTAGTATCGGGAGGAGAGACCCAGTACTTC	TRBD2	TRBV7-9	TRBJ2-5	NA
CASSFSGSSYNEQFF	TGTGCCAGCAGCTTTAGCGGGAGCTCCTACAATGAGCAGTTCTTC	TRBD2	TRBV5-4	TRBJ2-1	NA
CASSQLPQGTEAFF	TGTGCCAGCAGCCAACTCCCACAGGGAACTGAAGCTTTCTTT	NA	TRBV14	TRBJ1-1	NA
CASSARLAGETQYF	TGTGCCAGTAGTGCCCGACTAGCGGGAGAGACCCAGTACTTC	TRBD2	TRBV19	TRBJ2-5	few
CASSSFSNQPQHF	TGTGCCAGCAGCTCTTTTAGCAATCAGCCCCAGCATTTT	NA	TRBV7-9	TRBJ1-5	NA
CASSVVAGGVSYNEQFF	TGTGCCAGCAGCGTAGTGGCGGGAGGGGTCTCCTACAATGAGCAGTTCTTC	TRBD2	TRBV9	TRBJ2-1	NA
CASSLESVNYGYTF	TGCGCCAGCAGCTTGGAGTCCGTTAACTATGGCTACACCTTC	NA	TRBV5-1	TRBJ1-2	NA
CASSSRDTGRREQYF	TGTGCCAGCAGTTCACGGGACACTGGAAGACGGGAGCAGTACTTC	NA	TRBV6-5	TRBJ2-7	once
CASIGQGATNYGYTF	TGTGCCAGCATTGGACAGGGGGCGACTAACTATGGCTACACCTTC	TRBD1	TRBV6-6	TRBJ1-2	NA
CASSENRAWGYTF	TGTGCCAGCAGTGAAAATAGGGCCTGGGGCTACACCTTC	NA	TRBV6-1	TRBJ1-2	NA
CASSLVAVEPTDTQYF	TGTGCCAGCAGCTTGGTAGCGGTCGAACCCACAGATACGCAGTATTTT	NA	TRBV5-6	TRBJ2-3	few
CASTSGPYGYTF	TGTGCCAGCACTTCGGGCCCCTATGGCTACACCTTC	NA	TRBV2	TRBJ1-2	NA
CASSFTGKSYGYTF	TGTGCCAGCAGCTTTACAGGGAAATCCTATGGCTACACCTTC	NA	TRBV5-8	TRBJ1-2	NA
CASTPRGRDSEQYF	TGTGCCAGCACCCCACGGGGCAGGGATAGCGAGCAGTACTTC	NA	TRBV6-5	TRBJ2-7	NA
CASSLTGRGTGELFF	TGTGCCAGCAGCTTAACGGGAAGAGGGACCGGGGAGCTGTTTTTT	NA	TRBV7-3	TRBJ2-2	NA
CASSIPGTGTYYGYTF	TGTGCCAGTAGTATCCCCGGGACAGGGACCTACTATGGCTACACCTTC	TRBD1	TRBV19	TRBJ1-2	NA
CASSFTGQGVYGYTF	TGTGCCAGCAGCTTTACGGGACAGGGGGTCTATGGCTACACCTTC	TRBD1	TRBV5-8	TRBJ1-2	NA
CASSLGQGTYEQYF	TGTGCCAGCAGCTTGGGACAGGGGACCTACGAGCAGTACTTC	TRBD1	TRBV11-2	TRBJ2-7	NA
CASSVGPDRVRTGELFF	TGTGCCAGCAGCGTAGGCCCAGACAGGGTTCGGACCGGGGAGCTGTTTTTT	TRBD1	TRBV9	TRBJ2-2	NA
CASSPDEKLFF	TGTGCCAGCTCACCCGATGAAAAACTGTTTTTT	NA	TRBV18	TRBJ1-4	NA
CASWLVPGTDTQYF	TGCGCCAGCTGGTTAGTGCCCGGCACAGATACGCAGTATTTT	NA	TRBV5-1	TRBJ2-3	NA